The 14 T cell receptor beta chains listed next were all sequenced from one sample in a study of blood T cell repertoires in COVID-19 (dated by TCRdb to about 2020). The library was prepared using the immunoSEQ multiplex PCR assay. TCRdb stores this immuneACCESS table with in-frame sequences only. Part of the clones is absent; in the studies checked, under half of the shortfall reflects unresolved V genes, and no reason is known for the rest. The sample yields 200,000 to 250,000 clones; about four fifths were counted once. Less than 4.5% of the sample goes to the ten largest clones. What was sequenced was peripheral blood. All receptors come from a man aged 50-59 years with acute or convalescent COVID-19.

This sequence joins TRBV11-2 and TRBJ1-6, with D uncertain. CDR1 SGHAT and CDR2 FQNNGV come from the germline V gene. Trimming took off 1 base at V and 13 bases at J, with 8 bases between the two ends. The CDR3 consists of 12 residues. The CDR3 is CASSLAVYPLHF. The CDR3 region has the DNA TGTGCCAGCAGCTTAGCCGTTTATCCCCTCCACTTT.

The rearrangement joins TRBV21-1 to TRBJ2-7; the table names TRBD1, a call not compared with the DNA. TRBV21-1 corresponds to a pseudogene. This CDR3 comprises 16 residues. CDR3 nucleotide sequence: TGTGCCAGCAGCAAAGCTGGACAGGGGCCGCGCTACGAGCAGTACTTC. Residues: CASSKAGQGPRYEQYF.

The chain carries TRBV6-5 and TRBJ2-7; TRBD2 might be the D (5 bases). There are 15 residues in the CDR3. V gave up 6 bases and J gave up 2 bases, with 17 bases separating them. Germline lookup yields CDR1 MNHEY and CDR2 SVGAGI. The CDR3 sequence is CASSYELTTAYEQYF. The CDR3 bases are TGTGCCAGCAGCTATGAATTGACTACAGCCTACGAGCAGTACTTC.

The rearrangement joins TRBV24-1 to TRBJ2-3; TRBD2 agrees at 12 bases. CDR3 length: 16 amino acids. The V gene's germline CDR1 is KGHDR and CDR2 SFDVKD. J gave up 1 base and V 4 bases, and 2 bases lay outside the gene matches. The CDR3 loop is CATSEGTSGRTDTQYF. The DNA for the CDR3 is TGTGCCACCAGTGAGGGGACTAGCGGGCGCACAGATACGCAGTATTTT.

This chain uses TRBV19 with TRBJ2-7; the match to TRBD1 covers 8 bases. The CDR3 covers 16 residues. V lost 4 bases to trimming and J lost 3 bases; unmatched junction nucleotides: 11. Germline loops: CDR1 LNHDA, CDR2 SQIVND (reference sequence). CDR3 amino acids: CASSSALGQGLYEQYF. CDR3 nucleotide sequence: TGTGCCAGTAGTAGCGCTCTCGGACAGGGCCTCTACGAGCAGTACTTC. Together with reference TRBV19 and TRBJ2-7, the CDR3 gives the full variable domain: DGGITQSPKYLFRKEGQNVTLSCEQNLNHDAMYWYRQDPGQGLRLIYYSQIVNDFQKGDIAEGYSVSREKKESFPLTVTSAQKNPTAFYLCASSSALGQGLYEQYFGPGTRLTVT.

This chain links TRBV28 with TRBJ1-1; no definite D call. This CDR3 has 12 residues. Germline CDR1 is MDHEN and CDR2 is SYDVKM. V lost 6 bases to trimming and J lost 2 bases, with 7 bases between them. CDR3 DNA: TGTGCCAGCAGAGAGTTTAACACTGAAGCTTTCTTT. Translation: CASREFNTEAFF.

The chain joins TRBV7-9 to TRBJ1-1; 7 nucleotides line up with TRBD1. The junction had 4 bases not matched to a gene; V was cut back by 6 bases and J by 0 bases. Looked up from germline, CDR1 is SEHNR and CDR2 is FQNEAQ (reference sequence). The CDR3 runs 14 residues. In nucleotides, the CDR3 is TGTGCCAGCAGACGGGGACAGATGAACACTGAAGCTTTCTTT. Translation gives CASRRGQMNTEAFF.

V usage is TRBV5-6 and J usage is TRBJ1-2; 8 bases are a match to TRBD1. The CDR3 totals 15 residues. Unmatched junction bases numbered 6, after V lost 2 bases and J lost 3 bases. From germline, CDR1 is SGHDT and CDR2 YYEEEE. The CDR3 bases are TGTGCCAGCAGCTTAACGGGACAGGCGGACTATGGCTACACCTTC. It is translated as CASSLTGQADYGYTF.

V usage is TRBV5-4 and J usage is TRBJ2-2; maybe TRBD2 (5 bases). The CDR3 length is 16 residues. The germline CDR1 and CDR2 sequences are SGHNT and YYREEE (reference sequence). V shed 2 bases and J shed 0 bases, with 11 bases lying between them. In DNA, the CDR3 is TGTGCCAGCAGCTTTGGGGAGATACCGAACACCGGGGAGCTGTTTTTT. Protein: CASSFGEIPNTGELFF.

CDR3 sequence (DNA): TGTGCCAGCAGACCCAGCTCTGGAAACACCATATATTTT. Protein: CASRPSSGNTIYF. The chain carries TRBV5-4 and TRBJ1-3, with unresolved D. Trimming cost V 5 bases and J 0 bases, with 6 bases left between them. Germline CDR1 SGHNT, CDR2 YYREEE (reference sequence). The CDR3 totals 13 residues.

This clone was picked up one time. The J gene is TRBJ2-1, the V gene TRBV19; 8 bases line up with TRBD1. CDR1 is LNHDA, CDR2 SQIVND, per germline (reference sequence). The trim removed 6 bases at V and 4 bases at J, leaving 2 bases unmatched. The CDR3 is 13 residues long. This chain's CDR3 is CASRRQGYNEQFF. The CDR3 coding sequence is TGTGCCAGTAGGAGACAGGGGTACAATGAGCAGTTCTTC.

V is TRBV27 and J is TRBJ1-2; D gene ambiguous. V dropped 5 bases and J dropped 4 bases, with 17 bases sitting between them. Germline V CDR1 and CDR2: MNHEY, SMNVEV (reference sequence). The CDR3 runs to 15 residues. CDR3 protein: CASSPRGGTGYGYTF. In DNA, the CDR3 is TGTGCCAGCAGTCCTCGGGGAGGAACTGGCTATGGCTACACCTTC.

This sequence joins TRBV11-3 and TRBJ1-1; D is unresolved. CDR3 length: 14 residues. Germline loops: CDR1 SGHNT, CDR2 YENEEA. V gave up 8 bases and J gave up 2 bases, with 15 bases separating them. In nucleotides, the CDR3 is TGTGCCAGCGGGTCTGGAACAGTAAACACTGAAGCTTTCTTT. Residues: CASGSGTVNTEAFF.

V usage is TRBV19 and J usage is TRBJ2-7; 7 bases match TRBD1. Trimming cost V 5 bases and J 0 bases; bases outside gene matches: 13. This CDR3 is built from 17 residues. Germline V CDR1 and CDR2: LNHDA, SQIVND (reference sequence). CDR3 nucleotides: TGTGCCAGTAGTCTTCACGGAGCGACAGGGAGCTCCTACGAGCAGTACTTC. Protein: CASSLHGATGSSYEQYF.